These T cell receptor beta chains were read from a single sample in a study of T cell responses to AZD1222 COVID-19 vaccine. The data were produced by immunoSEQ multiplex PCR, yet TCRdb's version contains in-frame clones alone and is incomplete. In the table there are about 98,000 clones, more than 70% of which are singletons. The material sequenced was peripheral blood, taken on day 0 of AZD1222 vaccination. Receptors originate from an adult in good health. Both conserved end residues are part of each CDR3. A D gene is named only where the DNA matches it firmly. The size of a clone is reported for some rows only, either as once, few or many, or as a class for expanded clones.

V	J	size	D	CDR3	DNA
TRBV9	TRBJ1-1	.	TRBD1	CASSVDRGRGEAFF	TGTGCCAGCAGCGTAGACAGGGGTCGCGGTGAAGCTTTCTTT
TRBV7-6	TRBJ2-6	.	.	CASSLVLGSGANVLTF	TGTGCCAGCAGCTTAGTGTTGGGGTCTGGGGCCAACGTCCTGACTTTC
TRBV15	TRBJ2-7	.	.	CATSRPDGYEQYF	TGTGCCACCAGCAGACCAGACGGTTACGAGCAGTACTTC
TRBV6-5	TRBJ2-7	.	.	CASRPDSGGPYEQYF	TGTGCCAGCAGACCCGATAGCGGAGGCCCCTACGAGCAGTACTTC
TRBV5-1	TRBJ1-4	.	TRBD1	CASSSGQGRATNEKLFF	TGCGCCAGCAGCAGCGGACAGGGGCGGGCAACTAATGAAAAACTGTTTTTT
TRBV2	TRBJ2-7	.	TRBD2	CASSGRGRSYEQYF	TGTGCCAGCAGTGGACGCGGGAGAAGTTACGAGCAGTACTTC
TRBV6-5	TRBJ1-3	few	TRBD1	CASSYSWTGSNTIYF	TGTGCCAGCAGTTACTCCTGGACAGGGAGCAACACCATATATTTT
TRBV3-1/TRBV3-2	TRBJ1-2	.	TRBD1	CASSQDAPDRGGYTF	TGTGCCAGCAGCCAAGACGCTCCGGACAGGGGCGGCTACACCTTC
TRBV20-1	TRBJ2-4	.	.	CSASRGEGKNIQYF	TGCAGTGCTAGTCGGGGAGAGGGCAAAAACATTCAGTACTTC
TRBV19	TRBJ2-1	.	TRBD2	CATKKLRGGESYNEQFF	TGTGCCACTAAAAAATTGCGGGGGGGCGAATCCTACAATGAGCAGTTCTTC
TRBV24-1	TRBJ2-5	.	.	CATSDPGKEETQYF	TGTGCCACCAGTGATCCCGGGAAAGAAGAGACCCAGTACTTC
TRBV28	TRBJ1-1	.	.	CASSSLDLAMNTEAFF	TGTGCCAGCAGTTCCCTGGACCTGGCGATGAACACTGAAGCTTTCTTT
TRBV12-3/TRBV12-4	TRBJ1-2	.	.	CASTLGGYRGYTF	TGTGCCAGCACCCTAGGGGGGTATCGTGGCTACACCTTC
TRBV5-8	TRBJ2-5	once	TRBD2	CASSRGLAGTETQYF	TGTGCCAGCAGCAGGGGACTAGCGGGAACGGAGACCCAGTACTTC
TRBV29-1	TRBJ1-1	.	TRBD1	CSGGQGGMNTEAFF	TGCAGCGGCGGGCAGGGGGGAATGAACACTGAAGCTTTCTTT
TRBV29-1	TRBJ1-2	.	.	CSVASSANYGYTF	TGCAGCGTTGCTTCGTCAGCTAACTATGGCTACACCTTC
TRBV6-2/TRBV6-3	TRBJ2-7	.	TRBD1	CASSGDRGYEQYF	TGTGCCAGCAGCGGTGACAGGGGCTACGAGCAGTACTTC
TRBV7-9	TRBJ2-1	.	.	CASSYRDTWNEQFF	TGTGCCAGCAGTTACCGGGACACATGGAATGAGCAGTTCTTC
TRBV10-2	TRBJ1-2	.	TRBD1	CASSPRQGGIRGYTF	TGCGCCAGCAGCCCGAGACAGGGGGGAATAAGGGGCTACACCTTC
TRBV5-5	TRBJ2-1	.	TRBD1	CASSLGRDSNRYNEQFF	TGTGCCAGCAGCTTGGGCCGGGACAGTAACCGCTACAATGAGCAGTTCTTC
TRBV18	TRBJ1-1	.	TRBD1	CASSLGQGLTNTEAFF	TGTGCCAGCTCACTCGGACAGGGGCTAACGAACACTGAAGCTTTCTTT
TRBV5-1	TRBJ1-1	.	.	CASHRVDNTEAFF	TGCGCCAGCCACCGGGTCGATAACACTGAAGCTTTCTTT
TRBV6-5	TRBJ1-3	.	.	CASSGVSGNTIYF	TGTGCCAGCTCGGGGGTATCTGGAAACACCATATATTTT
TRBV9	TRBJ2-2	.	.	CASSVLGTTNTGELFF	TGTGCCAGCAGCGTGTTGGGGACAACGAACACCGGGGAGCTGTTTTTT
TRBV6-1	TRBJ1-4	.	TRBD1	CASSGGTGGAYKKLFF	TGTGCCAGCAGTGGTGGGACAGGGGGCGCGTATAAAAAACTGTTTTTT
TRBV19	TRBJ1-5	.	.	CASSSEGRSNQPQHF	TGTGCCAGTAGTTCGGAGGGCAGAAGCAATCAGCCCCAGCATTTT
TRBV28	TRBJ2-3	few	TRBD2	CASSTPLGLADTDTQYF	TGTGCCAGCAGCACGCCCCTGGGACTAGCTGACACAGATACGCAGTATTTT
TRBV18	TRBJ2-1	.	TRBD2	CASSPTSGSENEQFF	TGTGCCAGCTCACCGACTAGCGGGAGTGAGAATGAGCAGTTCTTC
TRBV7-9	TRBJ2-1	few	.	CASIEGGRATSYNEQFF	TGTGCCAGCATCGAAGGGGGTAGGGCAACCTCCTACAATGAGCAGTTCTTC
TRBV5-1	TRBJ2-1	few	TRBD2	CASSWTSGDNEQFF	TGCGCCAGCAGCTGGACTAGCGGGGACAATGAGCAGTTCTTC
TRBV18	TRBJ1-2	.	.	CASSPPPGLTYGYTF	TGTGCCAGCTCACCACCCCCGGGACTCACGTATGGCTACACCTTC
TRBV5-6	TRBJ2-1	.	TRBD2	CASRTGTRSSNEQFF	TGTGCCAGCAGAACCGGGACTAGGAGTAGCAATGAGCAGTTCTTC
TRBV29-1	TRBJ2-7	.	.	CSVTNAHEQYF	TGCAGCGTTACGAATGCGCACGAGCAGTACTTC
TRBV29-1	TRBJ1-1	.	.	CSVTRGNTEAFF	TGCAGCGTCACAAGGGGGAACACTGAAGCTTTCTTT
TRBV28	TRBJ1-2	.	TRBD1	CASNTPGTGNGYTF	TGTGCCAGCAACACCCCCGGGACAGGGAATGGCTACACCTTC
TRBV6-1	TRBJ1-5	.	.	CASSEEISRGNQPQHF	TGTGCCAGCAGTGAAGAGATTTCGCGGGGCAATCAGCCCCAGCATTTT
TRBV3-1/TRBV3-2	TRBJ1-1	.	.	CASSQVGGVTEAFF	TGTGCCAGCAGCCAAGTTGGGGGAGTTACTGAAGCTTTCTTT
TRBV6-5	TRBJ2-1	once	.	CASSSRRGNNEQFF	TGTGCCAGCAGTTCCCGACGGGGTAACAATGAGCAGTTCTTC
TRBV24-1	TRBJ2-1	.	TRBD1	CATSGTGYTHEQFF	TGTGCCACCTCCGGGACAGGGTATACTCATGAGCAGTTCTTC
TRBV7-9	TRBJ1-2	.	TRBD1	CASSPRDSYGYTF	TGTGCCAGCAGCCCCCGGGACAGCTATGGCTACACCTTC
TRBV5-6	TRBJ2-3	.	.	CASSLSADTQYF	TGTGCCAGCAGCTTGAGCGCAGATACGCAGTATTTT
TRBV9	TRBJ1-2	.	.	CASSVGGGSYGYTF	TGTGCCAGCAGCGTAGGAGGGGGATCCTATGGCTACACCTTC
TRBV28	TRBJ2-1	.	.	CASTLVAGPYNEQFF	TGTGCCAGCACCCTAGTGGCAGGTCCCTACAATGAGCAGTTCTTC
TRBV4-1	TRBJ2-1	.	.	CASSQGEGLEGPEQFF	TGCGCCAGCAGCCAAGGGGAAGGTTTGGAGGGCCCCGAGCAGTTCTTC
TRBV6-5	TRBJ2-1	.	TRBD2	CASSVASGANEQFF	TGTGCCAGCTCTGTGGCTAGCGGGGCCAATGAGCAGTTCTTC
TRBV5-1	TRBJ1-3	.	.	CASRPDRISGNTIYF	TGCGCCAGCAGACCCGACAGAATCTCTGGAAACACCATATATTTT
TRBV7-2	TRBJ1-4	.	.	CASSPGQATNEKLFF	TGTGCCAGCAGCCCAGGACAAGCAACTAATGAAAAACTGTTTTTT
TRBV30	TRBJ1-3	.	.	CAWTFGNTIYF	TGTGCCTGGACTTTCGGAAACACCATATATTTT
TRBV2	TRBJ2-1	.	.	CASSERVGGSYNEQFF	TGTGCCAGCAGTGAACGGGTGGGGGGCTCCTACAATGAGCAGTTCTTC
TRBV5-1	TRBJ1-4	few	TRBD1	CASSPDRREKLFF	TGCGCCAGCAGCCCGGACAGGAGGGAAAAACTGTTTTTT
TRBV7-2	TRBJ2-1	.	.	CASTTGASSYNEQFF	TGTGCCAGCACTACAGGCGCAAGCTCCTACAATGAGCAGTTCTTC
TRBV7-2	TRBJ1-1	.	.	CASSLDSLPTEAFF	TGTGCCAGCAGCTTGGACAGCCTCCCCACTGAAGCTTTCTTT
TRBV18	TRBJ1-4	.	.	CASSQRAPNEKLFF	TGTGCCAGCTCACAACGGGCCCCTAATGAAAAACTGTTTTTT
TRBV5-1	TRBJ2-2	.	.	CASSETGELFF	TGCGCCAGCAGCGAAACCGGGGAGCTGTTTTTT
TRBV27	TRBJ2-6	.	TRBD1	CASSQGAGSGANVLTF	TGTGCCAGCAGCCAGGGGGCTGGCTCTGGGGCCAACGTCCTGACTTTC
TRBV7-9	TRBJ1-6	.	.	CASHREENSPLHF	TGTGCCAGCCACAGGGAAGAGAATTCACCCCTCCACTTT